The source of this T cell receptor beta chain is a study of cytomegalovirus exposure and HLA in healthy donors. PCR involved 60 Vbeta and 13 Jbeta primers. The table came from immunoSEQ multiplex PCR; TCRdb's copy has only in-frame clones and leaves some out. Here the sample spans 100,000 to 150,000 clones, 55% to 75% being singletons. Points on this clone: Its antigen is undetermined.

Germline V lookup: CDR1 MGHRA, CDR2 YSYEKL. The CDR3 sequence is 16 residues long. Unmatched junction bases numbered 6, after V lost 1 base and J lost 4 bases. Broader study findings: A few V segments could not be told apart, such as TRBV6-2 and TRBV6-3, and were left out. Judged likely to be a sequencing artifact was a cluster of highly shared sequence variants. Among TCR beta chains of equal frequency, HLA-associated ones were more clonally expanded in a later analysis.

In nominal health when sampled, donors likely had unrecorded immune exposures nonetheless. The specimen was PBMCs. The receptor's source is a man aged 30 to 39 in good health and CMV-seronegative. This sequence joins TRBV4-1 and TRBJ2-1; the match to TRBD2 covers 8 bases. CDR3 sequence: CASSQVAGGGYNEQFF. The CDR3, as DNA: TGCGCCAGCAGCCAAGTTGCCGGGGGGGGTTACAATGAGCAGTTCTTC.